Below, one T cell receptor (beta chain) is given with its context. TCRdb's table, derived via immunoSEQ multiplex PCR, lists solely in-frame clones and lacks some. Of approximately 360,000 clones detected, 83% appear once; the ten largest clones hold nearly 7.5%. The data were obtained in a study of Ad26.COV2.S vaccination and SARS-CoV-2 variants. Treatment of the sample: over 15 received Ad26.COV2.S at low or high dose, single or two shots; about 5 received placebo; per-sample allocation not given. Specimen acquisition occurred on day 63 following the initial vaccine or placebo injection. Source: peripheral blood, taken in a trial of Ad26.COV2.S vaccine versus placebo. The sequence was obtained from a person aged 18-65 years who received the Ad26.COV2.S COVID-19 vaccine or a placebo.

The CDR3 DNA sequence: TGTGCCAGCAGCCCGGGACTAGCGGGCCTCCCGGGTGGAAACAATGAGCAGTTCTTC. Its protein is CASSPGLAGLPGGNNEQFF. The chain links TRBV7-8 to TRBJ2-1; the match to TRBD2 covers 12 bases. The CDR3 is 19 residues long. The ends lost 5 bases at V and 5 bases at J; junction bases unmatched: 16. The germline V gene encodes CDR1 SGHVS and CDR2 FQNEAQ. Full variable domain (outside the CDR3, taken from reference TRBV7-8 and TRBJ2-1): GAGVSQSPRYKVAKRGQDVALRCDPISGHVSLFWYQQALGQGPEFLTYFQNEAQLDKSGLPSDRFFAERPEGSVSTLKIQRTQQEDSAVYLCASSPGLAGLPGGNNEQFFGPGTRLTVL.